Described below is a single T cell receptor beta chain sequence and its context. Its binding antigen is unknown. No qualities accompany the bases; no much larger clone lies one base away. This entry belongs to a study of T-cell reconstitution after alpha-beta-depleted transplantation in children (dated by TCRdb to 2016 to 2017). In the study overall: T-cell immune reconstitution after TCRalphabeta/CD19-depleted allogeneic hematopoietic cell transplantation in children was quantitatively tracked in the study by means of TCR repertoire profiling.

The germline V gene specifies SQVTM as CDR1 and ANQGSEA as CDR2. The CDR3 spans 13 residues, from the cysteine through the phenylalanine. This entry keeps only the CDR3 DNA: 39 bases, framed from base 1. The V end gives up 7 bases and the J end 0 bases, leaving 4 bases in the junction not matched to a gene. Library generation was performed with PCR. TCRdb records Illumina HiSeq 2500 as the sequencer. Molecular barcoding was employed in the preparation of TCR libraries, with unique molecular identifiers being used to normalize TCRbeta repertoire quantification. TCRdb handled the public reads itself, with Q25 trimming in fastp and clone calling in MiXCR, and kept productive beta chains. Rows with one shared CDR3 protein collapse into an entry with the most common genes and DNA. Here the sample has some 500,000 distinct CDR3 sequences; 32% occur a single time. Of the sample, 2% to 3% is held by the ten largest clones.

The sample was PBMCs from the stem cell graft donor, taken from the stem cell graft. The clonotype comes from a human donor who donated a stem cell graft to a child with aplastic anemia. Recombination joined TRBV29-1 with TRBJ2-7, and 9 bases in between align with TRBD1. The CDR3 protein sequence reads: CSAGTGLSYEQYF. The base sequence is TGCAGCGCCGGGACAGGGCTCTCCTACGAGCAGTACTTC.